The next 32 T cell receptor beta chains were all read from a single sample in a study of blood T cell repertoires in COVID-19. Data came from immunoSEQ multiplex PCR; TCRdb stores just in-frame clones and leaves some out. This table has just over 150,000 clones, 85% to 95% appearing once. Material for sequencing was peripheral blood. These receptors were taken from a woman aged 45-59 years with acute or convalescent COVID-19.

The chain employs TRBV30 and TRBJ2-5; tentative D call: TRBD2 (5 bases). CDR3 length equals 15 residues. The V and J ends lost 3 bases and 2 bases respectively, with 16 bases between them. Germline V CDR1 and CDR2: GTSNPN, SVGIG (reference sequence). The CDR3 bases are TGTGCCTGGAGCCCTAGCCAGCAGGATCAAGAGACCCAGTACTTC. This translates into CAWSPSQQDQETQYF.

The gene calls are TRBV18 and TRBJ2-5; D possibly corresponds to TRBD1 (6 bases). The V end was cut by 5 bases, the J end by 5 bases, with 12 bases between. Germline-derived CDR1 and CDR2 are KGHSH and LQKENI. The CDR3 extends over 13 amino acids. This chain's CDR3 is CASSSGAGETQYF. The CDR3 region has the DNA TGTGCCAGCTCATCAGGGGCTGGGGAGACCCAGTACTTC.

The chain is built from TRBV5-6 and TRBJ2-1; 9 nucleotides align to TRBD2. The CDR3 has 15 amino acids. Germline lookup yields CDR1 SGHDT and CDR2 YYEEEE. The junction had 10 bases not matched to a gene; V was cut back by 4 bases and J by 8 bases. The CDR3 reads CASSTLRGGGDEQFF. In DNA, the CDR3 is TGTGCCAGCAGCACTTTGCGGGGGGGAGGCGATGAGCAGTTCTTC.

J is TRBJ2-1 and V is TRBV4-1; D is ambiguous. V lost 3 bases and J 2 bases, leaving 5 bases between the germline ends. CDR1 is MGHRA and CDR2 is YSYEKL in the germline V gene. CDR3 length: 13 residues. In DNA form, the CDR3 reads TGCGCCAGCAGCCACGAGCCCTACAATGAGCAGTTCTTC. Encoded protein: CASSHEPYNEQFF.

The J gene is TRBJ1-6, the V gene TRBV11-2; possibly TRBD1 for D (5 bases). The CDR3 is 17 residues long. The germline gives CDR1 SGHAT, CDR2 FQNNGV. V was pared by 4 bases and J by 2 bases, with 15 bases between. Written as DNA, the CDR3 is TGTGCCAGCAGCTCGCTAGGGGATTTCACCTATAATTCACCCCTCCACTTT. Translating gives CASSSLGDFTYNSPLHF.

The chain combines TRBV12-5 with TRBJ1-2, with D perhaps TRBD1 (6 bases). Deletions cut 7 bases from V and 6 bases from J, with 12 bases between. There are 12 residues in the CDR3. From germline, CDR1 is LGHNT and CDR2 FRNRAP. The CDR3 nucleotides read TGTGCTAGTGTCGACAGGACGAATGGCTACACCTTC. This encodes CASVDRTNGYTF.

The V gene is TRBV19, the J gene TRBJ2-2, with D tentatively TRBD2 (6 bases). V was pared by 7 bases and J by 0 bases, with 15 bases between. The CDR3 spans 16 residues. Germline V lookup: CDR1 LNHDA, CDR2 SQIVND (reference sequence). The CDR3 protein is CASMAEGRTNTGELFF. The DNA for the CDR3 is TGTGCCAGTATGGCGGAGGGAAGAACGAACACCGGGGAGCTGTTTTTT.

This chain uses TRBV24-1 with TRBJ2-5; D may be TRBD2 (7 bases). The CDR3 consists of 16 residues. Per the germline V gene, CDR1 is KGHDR and CDR2 is SFDVKD. V shed 3 bases and J shed 3 bases, with 16 bases lying between them. CDR3 sequence (DNA): TGTGCCACCAGTGATGGGGGGGCGCCGACCAAAGAGACCCAGTACTTC. This gives the protein CATSDGGAPTKETQYF.

The gene calls are TRBV7-2 and TRBJ2-1; 8 positions match TRBD1. The length of the CDR3 is 15 residues. Germline V gives CDR1 SGHTA, CDR2 FQGNSA. V lost 3 bases, J lost 7 bases, and 8 bases stayed unmatched. CDR3 sequence reads: CASSFQDRVGNEQFF. The CDR3 DNA follows: TGTGCCAGCAGCTTCCAGGACAGGGTCGGGAATGAGCAGTTCTTC.

The V gene is TRBV30, the J gene TRBJ2-3, with 13 bases identical to TRBD2. Losses at the gene ends were 5 bases for V and 4 bases for J; bases not matched to a gene: 9. This CDR3 is 16 amino acids long. The germline CDR1 and CDR2 sequences are GTSNPN and SVGIG (reference sequence). The CDR3 DNA sequence: TGTGCCTGGGGAGGACTAGCGGGAGAGGGCGCAGATACGCAGTATTTT. This sequence encodes CAWGGLAGEGADTQYF. Based on the CDR3 plus reference TRBV30 and TRBJ2-3, the full variable domain is SQTIHQWPATLVQPVGSPLSLECTVEGTSNPNLYWYRQAAGRGLQLLFYSVGIGQISSEVPQNLSASRPQDRQFILSSKKLLLSDSGFYLCAWGGLAGEGADTQYFGPGTRLTVL.

This clone is medium-sized in the sample. The chain joins TRBV6-1 to TRBJ1-6, with 8 nucleotides matching TRBD1. CDR1 is MNHNS, CDR2 SASEGT, per germline. This CDR3 contains 15 residues. V lost 3 bases to trimming and J lost 8 bases; unmatched junction nucleotides: 6. The CDR3 region is CASSDKDREDSPLHF. In nucleotides, the CDR3 is TGTGCCAGCAGTGATAAGGACAGGGAGGATTCACCCCTCCACTTT.

In its sample, this clone was seen a few times. The chain employs TRBV7-6 and TRBJ2-1; perhaps TRBD2 as D (6 bases). Per germline, CDR1 SGHVS and CDR2 FNYEAQ. The CDR3 runs 16 residues. V lost 5 bases, J lost 0 bases, and 14 bases lay in between. The CDR3, as DNA: TGTGCCAGCAGCCTTAGCGGTTCGAGCTCCTACAATGAGCAGTTCTTC. Translation gives CASSLSGSSSYNEQFF.

The chain joins TRBV3-1 (or the pseudogene TRBV3-2) to TRBJ1-2; 7 positions agree with TRBD1. V lost 3 bases and J lost 7; bases outside the gene matches: 11. Germline CDR1 and CDR2: LGHDT and YNNKEL (reference sequence). This CDR3 has 15 residues. CDR3: CASSQHRQGGFGYTF. The CDR3 nucleotides are TGTGCCAGCAGCCAGCATCGACAGGGCGGTTTTGGCTACACCTTC.

This chain uses TRBV27 with TRBJ1-2, with 10 bases that match TRBD1. The J segment lost 4 bases and the V segment lost 5 bases, leaving 7 bases of the junction unmatched. CDR1 is MNHEY, CDR2 SMNVEV, per germline (reference sequence). CDR3 length: 15 residues. CDR3 region: CASSKPGQGLYGYTF. The CDR3, as DNA: TGTGCCAGCAGTAAACCGGGACAGGGGCTCTATGGCTACACCTTC.

The chain combines TRBV21-1 with TRBJ2-1; the table's TRBD1 call for D was not verified on the DNA. TRBV21-1 constitutes a pseudogene. CDR3 size: 15 residues. The CDR3 DNA sequence: TGTGCCAGCAGCAAGACAGGGCGCGCCCTTAATGAGCAGTTCTTC. Residues: CASSKTGRALNEQFF.

The chain has TRBV2 and TRBJ1-5; D possibly corresponds to TRBD1 (6 bases). V lost 7 bases, J lost 0 bases, and 13 bases lay in between. Germline assignment: CDR1 SNHLY and CDR2 FYNNEI. The CDR3 contains 15 residues. CDR3 DNA sequence: TGTGCCAGCATGCCGGACAGAAATAGCAATCAGCCCCAGCATTTT. It is translated as CASMPDRNSNQPQHF.

V gene TRBV4-1 combines with J gene TRBJ1-3, with 7 bases aligning to TRBD1. The CDR3 extends over 16 amino acids. The V gene's germline CDR1 is MGHRA and CDR2 YSYEKL. The trim removed 2 bases at V and 3 bases at J, leaving 7 bases unmatched. The CDR3 sequence: CASSQPGGQYGNTIYF. As DNA, the CDR3 is TGCGCCAGCAGCCAACCAGGGGGACAGTATGGAAACACCATATATTTT.

CDR3 DNA: TGTGCCAGTAGTTTCCAACTAGCCAAAAACATTCAGTACTTC. As protein: CASSFQLAKNIQYF. This rearrangement joins TRBV19 to TRBJ2-4; D remains unclear. The CDR3 runs to 14 residues. Trimming pared 5 bases from V and 0 bases from J, leaving 8 bases between. CDR1 and CDR2 from the germline V gene are LNHDA and SQIVND (reference sequence). The full variable domain, rest sourced from reference TRBV19 and TRBJ2-4, is DGGITQSPKYLFRKEGQNVTLSCEQNLNHDAMYWYRQDPGQGLRLIYYSQIVNDFQKGDIAEGYSVSREKKESFPLTVTSAQKNPTAFYLCASSFQLAKNIQYFGAGTRLSVL.

This chain joins TRBV7-8 and TRBJ2-2, with 12 bases aligning to TRBD1. CDR3 length equals 14 residues. Losses at the gene ends were 8 bases for V and 5 bases for J; bases not matched to a gene: 3. Germline V gene lookup returns CDR1 SGHVS and CDR2 FQNEAQ. The CDR3 DNA sequence: TGTGCCAGCGGGGACAGGGGGCTTACCGGGGAGCTGTTTTTT. It yields the protein CASGDRGLTGELFF.

The chain combines TRBV27 with TRBJ1-1; 9 bases fit TRBD1. CDR1 is MNHEY, CDR2 SMNVEV, per germline (reference sequence). The CDR3 totals 15 residues. The junction had 8 bases not matched to a gene; V was cut back by 4 bases and J by 5 bases. The CDR3, as DNA: TGTGCCAGCAGTTCTCGTACAGGGGGCTATACTGAAGCTTTCTTT. Encoded protein: CASSSRTGGYTEAFF.

The gene calls are TRBV12-3 or TRBV12-4 and TRBJ1-6; D call uncertain. The CDR3 totals 13 residues. Trimming cost V 3 bases and J 7 bases, with 7 bases left between them. CDR3 sequence (DNA): TGTGCCAGCAGTTTTGGCCAGAATTCACCCCTCCACTTT. This gives the protein CASSFGQNSPLHF.

V is TRBV7-2 and J is TRBJ2-2; a weak D match, TRBD1 (6 bases). The V end lost 5 bases, the J end lost 3 bases, and 19 bases lay between the germline ends. Germline V gives CDR1 SGHTA, CDR2 FQGNSA. The CDR3 runs 17 residues. The CDR3 sequence: CASSHPGAGEYTGELFF. As DNA, the CDR3 is TGTGCCAGCAGCCACCCTGGGGCAGGGGAATACACCGGGGAGCTGTTTTTT.

About this clone: Other DNA variants within this sample encode the same CDR3. The chain uses TRBV6-5 and TRBJ1-5, with D unclear. With 5 bases removed from V and 4 bases from J, the gap between germline ends came to 9 bases. This CDR3 region has 13 residues. The germline gives CDR1 MNHEY, CDR2 SVGAGI. For the CDR3, the DNA is TGTGCCAGCAGTAGCAGAGGGAATCAGCCCCAGCATTTT. Amino acids: CASSSRGNQPQHF.

The V and J genes are TRBV6-5 and TRBJ1-5, with 8 bases aligning to TRBD1. This CDR3 has 13 amino acids. The J segment lost 4 bases and the V segment lost 8 bases, leaving 4 bases of the junction unmatched. Germline V gene lookup returns CDR1 MNHEY and CDR2 SVGAGI. CDR3 amino acids: CASADRENQPQHF. CDR3 DNA sequence: TGTGCCAGCGCGGACAGGGAGAATCAGCCCCAGCATTTT.

The chain uses TRBV3-1 (or the pseudogene TRBV3-2) and TRBJ2-3, with TRBD2 identical over 16 bases. Germline V gene lookup returns CDR1 LGHDT and CDR2 YNNKEL (reference sequence). Trimming removed 3 bases from V and 4 bases from J; junction bases left unmatched: 1. The CDR3 totals 16 residues. DNA for the CDR3: TGTGCCAGCAGCCAGGGGACTAGCGGGAGGGCAGATACGCAGTATTTT. It yields the protein CASSQGTSGRADTQYF.

The chain carries TRBV10-1 and TRBJ2-2; no firm D call. V was pared by 1 base and J by 6 bases, with 9 bases between. This CDR3 has 14 amino acids. Germline CDR1 is WNHNN and CDR2 is SYGVQD (reference sequence). In DNA, the CDR3 is TGCGCCAGCAGTGAGTTGGAGATGCCCGGGGAGCTGTTTTTT. This encodes CASSELEMPGELFF.

The chain couples TRBV5-6 to TRBJ2-6; tentative D call: TRBD1 (6 bases). Trimming shortened V by 0 bases and J by 1 base, and 14 bases separated the two germline ends. The CDR3 loop spans 18 amino acids. Germline CDR1 and CDR2: SGHDT and YYEEEE. CDR3 coding DNA: TGTGCCAGCAGCTTGGCCAAGAACAGGGCATCTGGGGCCAACGTCCTGACTTTC. Protein: CASSLAKNRASGANVLTF.

The J gene is TRBJ2-5, the V gene TRBV7-2; TRBD2 aligns across 8 bases. The ends lost 6 bases at V and 5 bases at J; junction bases unmatched: 11. The V gene's germline CDR1 is SGHTA and CDR2 FQGNSA. The CDR3 totals 15 residues. The CDR3 DNA follows: TGTGCCAGCAGTTTAACGGGGGGGCCGGGGGAGACCCAGTACTTC. It encodes CASSLTGGPGETQYF.

The chain joins TRBV5-4 to TRBJ2-3; a weak D match, TRBD2 (6 bases). V lost 3 bases to trimming and J lost 5 bases, with 13 bases between them. Germline values: CDR1 SGHNT, CDR2 YYREEE (reference sequence). CDR3 size: 14 residues. The CDR3 protein is CASSYSGEGDTQYF. The CDR3 DNA follows: TGTGCCAGCAGCTATAGCGGAGAGGGAGATACGCAGTATTTT.

The gene calls are TRBV3-1 (or the pseudogene TRBV3-2) and TRBJ1-5; no clear D. The CDR3 has 14 residues. The V end lost 4 bases, the J end lost 5 bases, and 12 bases lay between the germline ends. Germline V lookup: CDR1 LGHDT, CDR2 YNNKEL (reference sequence). The CDR3 bases are TGTGCCAGCAGCCTCTCCCCTACCTATCAGCCCCAGCATTTT. It specifies CASSLSPTYQPQHF.

V gene TRBV18 combines with J gene TRBJ2-3; 9 bases match TRBD2. The length of the CDR3 is 18 residues. Germline CDR1 and CDR2: KGHSH and LQKENI. Unmatched junction bases numbered 13, after V lost 6 bases and J lost 0 bases. The CDR3 reads CASSKLGPSGVSTDTQYF. The CDR3 bases are TGTGCCAGCTCCAAACTTGGGCCTAGCGGGGTAAGCACAGATACGCAGTATTTT.

The rearrangement uses TRBV5-1 and TRBJ2-4; unclear D gene. V lost 4 bases, J lost 0 bases, and 20 bases lay in between. From germline, CDR1 is SGHRS and CDR2 YFSETQ. The length of the CDR3 is 18 residues. CDR3 residues: CASSPSAFEDLAKNIQYF. The CDR3 nucleotides are TGCGCCAGCAGCCCATCCGCTTTTGAAGACTTAGCCAAAAACATTCAGTACTTC.